The TCR beta chain under discussion was sequenced for a study of T cell responses to AZD1222 COVID-19 vaccine. Study-wide points: Repertoire sampling was restricted to post-peak T cell response timepoints. Among the donors, most were white British and more were female, and clonal diversity was possibly underestimated.

TCRdb's copy holds only in-frame clones and misses some; the assay was immunoSEQ multiplex PCR. Of approximately 100,000 clones in the sample, 75% to 90% were seen once. Regarding this clone: Its antigen is unknown.

CDR1 is LNHDA, CDR2 SQIVND, per germline (reference sequence). The CDR3 length is 15 residues. V dropped 6 bases and J dropped 3; count of bases not matched to a gene: 6. The chain links TRBV19 to TRBJ1-5; 9 bases match TRBD1. Sequencing was performed on peripheral blood, taken on day 0 of AZD1222 vaccination. The origin of this receptor is an adult in good health. CDR3 nucleotides: TGTGCCAGTAGGCCGTGGGACAGGGTCAATCAGCCCCAGCATTTT. Translation: CASRPWDRVNQPQHF.